These 23 T cell receptor beta chains were all obtained from the same sample, sequenced in a study of blood T cell repertoires in COVID-19. TCRdb's table, derived via immunoSEQ multiplex PCR, lists solely in-frame clones and lacks some. The sample consists of 350,000 or so clones, around 90% of them appearing once. Sequencing was carried out using peripheral blood. These receptors all stem from an older woman with COVID-19, enrolled during active disease.

As DNA, the CDR3 is TGCGCCAGCAGCTTAGTCCGGACAGGGGGTACTGAAGCTTTCTTT. This codes for CASSLVRTGGTEAFF. This sequence joins TRBV5-1 and TRBJ1-1; 10 positions agree with TRBD1. The CDR3 extends over 15 amino acids. Per the germline V gene, CDR1 is SGHRS and CDR2 is YFSETQ. V was pared by 2 bases and J by 5 bases, with 6 bases of the junction left unmatched.

The chain combines TRBV19 with TRBJ1-3, with a possible D match to TRBD1 (5 bases). Germline CDR1 reads LNHDA; CDR2 reads SQIVND (reference sequence). V lost 3 bases and J lost 3, with 18 bases in between. The CDR3 covers 17 residues. CDR3 sequence: CASSMGLDRGFGNTIYF. In DNA form, the CDR3 reads TGTGCCAGTAGTATGGGACTAGACCGGGGGTTTGGAAACACCATATATTTT.

The chain combines TRBV2 with TRBJ1-6, with 9 bases matching TRBD1. The CDR3 runs 14 residues. From germline, CDR1 is SNHLY and CDR2 FYNNEI. J was trimmed by 6 bases and V by 8 bases; bases with no gene match: 5. CDR3 sequence reads: CASGGGQGNSPLHF. CDR3 sequence (DNA): TGTGCCAGCGGGGGGGGACAGGGTAATTCACCCCTCCACTTT.

The chain uses TRBV6-5 and TRBJ1-1; D is undetermined. This CDR3 contains 13 residues. The germline CDR1 and CDR2 sequences are MNHEY and SVGAGI. V was shortened by 2 bases and J by 4 bases, with 8 bases between the two germline ends. The CDR3 region is CASSYERGTEAFF. The CDR3 nucleotides are TGTGCCAGCAGTTACGAGCGCGGCACTGAAGCTTTCTTT.

This clone came up once. The chain has TRBV27 and TRBJ1-1, with D unclear. Germline V lookup: CDR1 MNHEY, CDR2 SMNVEV (reference sequence). Trimming removed 3 bases at V and 0 bases at J, with 8 bases between. The CDR3 covers 14 residues. CDR3 sequence reads: CASSFPAMNTEAFF. The DNA of the CDR3 is TGTGCCAGCAGTTTCCCCGCTATGAACACTGAAGCTTTCTTT.

The genes are TRBV18 and TRBJ2-5, with 9 bases that match TRBD2. The V segment lost 3 bases and the J segment 4 bases; nucleotides outside the gene matches: 3. Per the germline V gene, CDR1 is KGHSH and CDR2 is LQKENI. This CDR3 is built from 14 residues. The CDR3 DNA is TGTGCCAGCTCACCTCTACTAGCGGGAGAGACCCAGTACTTC. Its translation is CASSPLLAGETQYF.

V and J are TRBV5-4 and TRBJ2-4, with a tentative D call TRBD1 (6 bases). Germline V gene lookup returns CDR1 SGHNT and CDR2 YYREEE (reference sequence). The CDR3 has 12 residues. V shed 4 bases and J shed 9 bases, with 11 bases lying between them. The CDR3 DNA follows: TGTGCCAGCAGCCCCGTCAGGGGCATTCAGTACTTC. Its translation is CASSPVRGIQYF.

About this clone: Within the sample, other DNA sequences also encode this same CDR3. The chain employs TRBV5-1 and TRBJ2-3; TRBD2 matches at 8 bases. The germline V gene encodes CDR1 SGHRS and CDR2 YFSETQ. The V segment lost 0 bases and the J segment 0 bases; nucleotides outside the gene matches: 0. This CDR3 has 15 amino acids. The CDR3 spells CASSLVAGSTDTQYF. CDR3 DNA sequence: TGCGCCAGCAGCTTGGTAGCGGGGAGCACAGATACGCAGTATTTT. The variable domain in full, with the rest retrieved from reference TRBV5-1 and TRBJ2-3, is KAGVTQTPRYLIKTRGQQVTLSCSPISGHRSVSWYQQTPGQGLQFLFEYFSETQRNKGNFPGRFSGRQFSNSRSEMNVSTLELGDSALYLCASSLVAGSTDTQYFGPGTRLTVL.

The chain employs TRBV28 and TRBJ1-4, with 7 bases lining up with TRBD1. Germline CDR1 MDHEN, CDR2 SYDVKM. The CDR3 is 13 amino acids. V trimming: 6 bases; J trimming: 8 bases; junction bases outside the gene matches: 6. CDR3: CASSAGGKEKLFF. CDR3 nucleotides: TGTGCCAGCAGCGCAGGGGGAAAGGAAAAACTGTTTTTT.

This sequence joins TRBV27 and TRBJ1-2; TRBD1 matches 7 bases. Germline lookup yields CDR1 MNHEY and CDR2 SMNVEV (reference sequence). The V gene end was trimmed by 2 bases and the J gene end by 2 bases; junction bases not matched to a gene: 5. The CDR3 contains 15 residues. CDR3 protein: CASSLRQGKNYGYTF. Written as DNA, the CDR3 is TGTGCCAGCAGTTTACGACAGGGTAAAAACTATGGCTACACCTTC.

The V call is TRBV2, the J call TRBJ2-3, with a weak D call TRBD2 (7 bases). The CDR3 has 14 amino acids. Germline V gene lookup returns CDR1 SNHLY and CDR2 FYNNEI. V was clipped by 4 bases and J by 10 bases, with 18 bases between them. CDR3 sequence reads: CASSVRGLLLAQYF. The CDR3 nucleotides are TGTGCCAGCAGTGTCAGGGGACTACTTCTGGCGCAGTATTTT.

The V call is TRBV3-1 (or the pseudogene TRBV3-2), the J call TRBJ2-7, with 9 bases matching TRBD1. The CDR3 consists of 13 residues. The germline gives CDR1 LGHDT, CDR2 YNNKEL (reference sequence). The ends lost 4 bases at V and 5 bases at J; junction bases unmatched: 3. The CDR3 DNA follows: TGTGCCAGCAGCCGACAGGGGGGCGACGAGCAGTACTTC. It is translated as CASSRQGGDEQYF.

Concerning this clone: Other DNA sequences of this sample code for an identical CDR3. The V and J genes are TRBV12-3 or TRBV12-4 and TRBJ1-2; D is perhaps TRBD1 (6 bases). The CDR3 contains 13 residues. Trimming stripped 5 bases from V and 5 bases from J, with 12 bases between. This chain's CDR3 is CASSQQGSYGYTF. In DNA form, the CDR3 reads TGTGCCAGCAGTCAACAGGGTAGTTATGGCTACACCTTC.

This rearrangement joins TRBV19 to TRBJ2-3; no reliable D call. The CDR3 is made up of 13 amino acids. V was shortened by 7 bases and J by 1 base, with 9 bases between the two germline ends. The germline CDR1 and CDR2 sequences are LNHDA and SQIVND (reference sequence). CDR3 in amino acids: CASIPVGTDTQYF. The CDR3, as DNA: TGTGCCAGTATCCCCGTAGGCACAGATACGCAGTATTTT.

The rearrangement links TRBV5-1 to TRBJ1-3; 7 bases fit TRBD1. CDR1 and CDR2 (germline): SGHRS, YFSETQ. CDR3 length equals 14 residues. The junction had 5 bases not matched to a gene; V was cut back by 4 bases and J by 4 bases. In DNA form, the CDR3 reads TGCGCCAGCAGCGTTGGGACAGCCGGAAACACCATATATTTT. The encoded protein is CASSVGTAGNTIYF.

CDR3 bases: TGTGCCAGCAGCTTTGGGCGAAGTAGCGGGGGGATCCAAGAGACCCAGTACTTC. It yields the protein CASSFGRSSGGIQETQYF. This chain connects TRBV5-4 to TRBJ2-5; TRBD2 aligns across 10 bases. Germline V gene sequence: CDR1 SGHNT, CDR2 YYREEE (reference sequence). CDR3 length equals 18 residues. The V and J ends lost 2 bases and 1 base, in that order; junction bases with no gene match: 11.

The rearrangement uses TRBV5-1 and TRBJ1-1; TRBD1 agrees at 10 bases. In germline, CDR1 is SGHRS, CDR2 YFSETQ. The CDR3 has 15 amino acids. V gave up 4 bases and J gave up 5 bases; unmatched junction bases: 8. This CDR3 is CASSARTGGITEAFF. The CDR3 DNA reads as TGCGCCAGCAGCGCACGGACAGGGGGTATTACTGAAGCTTTCTTT.

This sequence joins TRBV27 and TRBJ2-5, with D uncertain. CDR1 and CDR2 from the germline V gene are MNHEY and SMNVEV (reference sequence). The length of the CDR3 is 15 residues. V dropped 6 bases and J dropped 5 bases, with 19 bases sitting between them. DNA for the CDR3: TGTGCCAGCAGCCAAAGCGATTACGGCCGGGAGACCCAGTACTTC. It encodes CASSQSDYGRETQYF.

The genes are TRBV28 and TRBJ2-5; 9 bases are shared with TRBD1. CDR1 and CDR2 from the germline V gene are MDHEN and SYDVKM. The trim removed 5 bases at V and 5 bases at J, leaving 12 bases unmatched. The CDR3 consists of 16 residues. In DNA form, the CDR3 reads TGTGCCAGCAGTAATGGACAGGGGCTGAGTACGGAGACCCAGTACTTC. Its translation is CASSNGQGLSTETQYF.

This chain links TRBV9 with TRBJ2-5; D gene unclear. The germline V and J ends were trimmed by 3 bases and 0 bases, with 12 bases remaining between them. Germline CDR1 and CDR2: SGDLS and YYNGEE. The CDR3 covers 15 residues. The CDR3 sequence: CASSALPAYQETQYF. CDR3 DNA: TGTGCCAGCAGCGCCCTCCCCGCGTACCAAGAGACCCAGTACTTC.

This clone appeared once. The chain combines TRBV28 with TRBJ1-1; 8 positions agree with TRBD1. Germline V CDR1 and CDR2: MDHEN, SYDVKM. Trimming removed 3 bases from V and 4 bases from J; junction bases left unmatched: 4. CDR3 size: 14 residues. CDR3 loop: CASSLKTGVTEAFF. The CDR3 nucleotides are TGTGCCAGCAGTTTGAAGACAGGGGTCACTGAAGCTTTCTTT.

The J gene is TRBJ2-1, the V gene TRBV4-2, with D uncertain. The V end was cut by 0 bases, the J end by 6 bases, with 12 bases between. Germline loops: CDR1 LGHNA, CDR2 YNFKEQ. CDR3 length: 15 residues. CDR3 residues: CASSQDRGVSNEQFF. CDR3 in DNA: TGTGCCAGCAGCCAAGATCGTGGAGTATCCAATGAGCAGTTCTTC.

This sequence joins TRBV5-1 and TRBJ2-5; 7 positions agree with TRBD1. Unmatched junction bases numbered 3, after V lost 4 bases and J lost 0 bases. In germline, CDR1 is SGHRS, CDR2 YFSETQ. This CDR3 contains 14 residues. The CDR3 DNA sequence: TGCGCCAGCAGCATGGGACAGTACCAAGAGACCCAGTACTTC. Translation: CASSMGQYQETQYF.